This T cell receptor (beta chain) derives from a study of T cell clonality in common variable immunodeficiency. This clone has at least ten counts. As yet, its antigen is unknown. Read sequence stops 3 residues before the CDR3 end, and the germline J gene provides the missing end. The CDR3 loop spans 16 amino acids. Looked up from germline, CDR1 is DFQATT and CDR2 is SNEGSKA (reference sequence). V lost 2 bases to trimming and J lost 7 bases; unmatched junction nucleotides: 8. Control and CVID samples contributed equal amounts of genomic DNA. Produced via immunoSEQ multiplex PCR; TCRdb's table is partial and in-frame only. Listed for the sample are tens of thousands of clones, none seen a single time. Study-wide results and caveats: Fewer TCRbeta clones were shared among CVID subjects than controls. Repertoire-complication correlations in CVID were limited by patient heterogeneity.

The sequencing sample was made of peripheral blood mononuclear cells. This TCR derives from a person between 18 and 75 years old in good health. The chain couples TRBV20-1 to TRBJ2-1; 13 positions match TRBD2. CDR3 DNA, as far as it was read: TGCAGTGCTAGAACCGGACTAGCGGGAGAAATGAATGAG. This encodes CSARTGLAGEMNE. The CDR3 reads in full as CSARTGLAGEMNEQFF.